Below, 23 T cell receptor beta chains from the same sample are listed, as sequenced in a study of chemoradiotherapy in HPV16-positive cancers. Produced via immunoSEQ multiplex PCR; TCRdb's table is partial and in-frame only. The top ten hold 3.5% to 6% of the sample, which has tens of thousands of clones, approximately 84% seen once. Sequencing used blood, obtained from a patient who underwent chemoradiotherapy. The origin of the receptors is a human donor with HPV-associated anogenital cancer.

The J gene is TRBJ1-2, the V gene TRBV11-3; unclear D gene. In germline, CDR1 is SGHNT, CDR2 YENEEA. V was cut by 0 bases and J by 8 bases, with 10 bases left in between. The CDR3 length is 13 residues. CDR3 nucleotide sequence: TGTGCCAGCAGCTTAGACCAGGTTACCGGCTACACCTTC. It yields the protein CASSLDQVTGYTF.

This chain uses TRBV5-8 with TRBJ1-1; no firm D call. V lost 1 base and J 5 bases, leaving 9 bases between the germline ends. The germline gives CDR1 SGHTS, CDR2 YDEGEE. This CDR3 comprises 13 residues. In nucleotides, the CDR3 is TGTGCCAGCAGCTTGACCAGTCAGACTGAAGCTTTCTTT. Residues: CASSLTSQTEAFF.

This chain joins TRBV2 and TRBJ1-5; perhaps TRBD1 as D (6 bases). Germline values: CDR1 SNHLY, CDR2 FYNNEI. The CDR3 totals 16 residues. V lost 7 bases and J 0 bases, leaving 16 bases between the germline ends. In nucleotides, the CDR3 is TGTGCCAGCACCCCTCCAGGGGCGGATAGCAATCAGCCCCAGCATTTT. Translation: CASTPPGADSNQPQHF.

The chain joins TRBV5-6 to TRBJ2-3; D is tentatively TRBD1 or TRBD2 (6 bases each). Trimming removed 0 bases at V and 6 bases at J, with 14 bases between. Germline V gene data show CDR1 as SGHDT and CDR2 as YYEEEE. This CDR3 has 15 residues. CDR3 sequence reads: CASSLGLARGDTQYF. For the CDR3, the DNA is TGTGCCAGCAGCTTGGGGCTAGCGAGGGGGGATACGCAGTATTTT.

The genes are TRBV15 and TRBJ2-7; D uncertain. Germline lookup yields CDR1 LNHNV and CDR2 YYDKDF (reference sequence). The CDR3 contains 13 residues. V was cut by 0 bases and J by 5 bases, with 8 bases left in between. Here the CDR3 reads CATSRELWDEQYF. The CDR3 nucleotides read TGTGCCACCAGCAGAGAGCTCTGGGACGAGCAGTACTTC.

The chain links TRBV4-3 to TRBJ2-5; D is unresolved. This CDR3 spans 14 amino acids. In germline, CDR1 is LGHNA, CDR2 YSLEER. Trimming took 1 base from V and 2 from J, leaving 8 bases between them. CDR3 amino acids: CASSQVGGQETQYF. The CDR3 coding sequence is TGCGCCAGCAGCCAAGTAGGCGGTCAAGAGACCCAGTACTTC.

This chain joins TRBV5-1 and TRBJ2-2; D unresolved. Looked up from germline, CDR1 is SGHRS and CDR2 is YFSETQ. This CDR3 is 13 amino acids long. The germline V and J ends were trimmed by 6 bases and 4 bases, with 10 bases remaining between them. In DNA form, the CDR3 reads TGCGCCAGCACCCTACACTCCACCGGGGAGCTGTTTTTT. Translated, it gives CASTLHSTGELFF.

The chain is built from TRBV6-6 and TRBJ2-7; 8 bases match TRBD1. Per germline, CDR1 MNHNY and CDR2 SVGAGI (reference sequence). Trimming took 6 bases from V and 3 from J; bases not matched to a gene: 4. This CDR3 region has 13 residues. The CDR3 loop reads CASRGQVLYEQYF. The CDR3 region has the DNA TGTGCCAGCAGGGGACAGGTGCTCTACGAGCAGTACTTC.

The V gene is TRBV27, the J gene TRBJ2-3, with D perhaps TRBD1 (6 bases). The CDR3 extends over 16 amino acids. V was trimmed by 8 bases and J by 1 base, leaving 19 bases between them. Per germline, CDR1 MNHEY and CDR2 SMNVEV (reference sequence). The CDR3 sequence is CASFYQGQIGTDTQYF. CDR3 coding DNA: TGTGCCAGCTTTTATCAGGGACAAATCGGCACAGATACGCAGTATTTT.

The CDR3 sequence is CASSIGLAEEQYF. CDR3 nucleotide sequence: TGTGCCAGCAGCATTGGACTAGCAGAAGAGCAGTACTTC. The chain carries TRBV9 and TRBJ2-7; 8 bases are shared with TRBD2. The V and J ends lost 4 bases and 7 bases, in that order; junction bases with no gene match: 7. The germline CDR1 and CDR2 sequences are SGDLS and YYNGEE. This CDR3 comprises 13 residues.

The CDR3 nucleotides read TGTGCCAGCAGCCGGGGCCAAGAGACCCAGTACTTC. Translated, it gives CASSRGQETQYF. The V call is TRBV11-2, the J call TRBJ2-5; the D gene is possibly TRBD2 (5 bases). The germline V gene encodes CDR1 SGHAT and CDR2 FQNNGV. Trimming removed 5 bases from V and 1 base from J, with 5 bases in between. The CDR3 has 12 residues. The full variable domain, with the rest looked up from reference TRBV11-2 and TRBJ2-5, is EAGVAQSPRYKIIEKRQSVAFWCNPISGHATLYWYQQILGQGPKLLIQFQNNGVVDDSQLPKDRFSAERLKGVDSTLKIQPAKLEDSAVYLCASSRGQETQYFGPGTRLLVL.

The chain employs TRBV9 and TRBJ2-7, with D perhaps given as TRBD1 or TRBD2 (5 bases each). V lost 0 bases, J lost 0 bases, and 13 bases lay in between. This CDR3 has 16 residues. CDR1 SGDLS and CDR2 YYNGEE come from the germline V gene. CDR3 region: CASSVGEGLSSYEQYF. The DNA for the CDR3 is TGTGCCAGCAGCGTAGGAGAGGGGTTAAGCTCCTACGAGCAGTACTTC.

CDR3 sequence reads: CASSQVGGTEAFF. CDR3 nucleotides: TGCGCCAGCAGCCAAGTCGGGGGCACTGAAGCTTTCTTT. This chain connects TRBV4-3 to TRBJ1-1, with D possibly being TRBD1 (5 bases). CDR3 length equals 13 residues. Germline CDR1 LGHNA, CDR2 YSLEER. The ends were cut back, 1 base at V and 4 bases at J, with 7 bases in the middle.

The J gene is TRBJ1-5, the V gene TRBV4-3, with 8 bases that match TRBD1. Germline V gives CDR1 LGHNA, CDR2 YSLEER. With 5 bases clipped from V and 1 base from J, the junction kept 4 bases outside the gene matches. The length of the CDR3 is 15 residues. CDR3 in amino acids: CASSARTGSNQPQHF. DNA for the CDR3: TGCGCCAGCAGCGCCCGGACAGGGAGCAATCAGCCCCAGCATTTT.

This chain joins TRBV7-2 and TRBJ2-3; TRBD2 is a possible D gene (6 bases). Per germline, CDR1 SGHTA and CDR2 FQGNSA. V was pared by 4 bases and J by 0 bases, with 11 bases between. The CDR3 runs 15 residues. The CDR3: CASSSGTLSTDTQYF. The CDR3 DNA follows: TGTGCCAGCAGCTCCGGGACTCTTAGCACAGATACGCAGTATTTT.

This clone was observed a few times. The genes are TRBV5-3 and TRBJ2-1; D perhaps matches TRBD2 (5 bases). TRBV5-3 is an ORF for which the function is uncertain. Trimming left V 4 bases short and J 3 bases short, with 17 bases between. There are 16 residues in the CDR3. The CDR3 loop is CARSPELGWFYNEQFF. The CDR3 bases are TGTGCCAGAAGCCCCGAACTAGGCTGGTTCTACAATGAGCAGTTCTTC.

This chain joins TRBV28 and TRBJ2-7, with a tentative D call TRBD2 (5 bases). This CDR3 contains 16 residues. Between the trimmed V and J ends, which lost 1 base and 1 base, there was a span of 14 bases. Germline assignment: CDR1 MDHEN and CDR2 SYDVKM. In nucleotides, the CDR3 is TGTGCCAGCAGTTTATCCCTCAGCGGTCTTTCCTACGAGCAGTACTTC. Its translation is CASSLSLSGLSYEQYF. The whole variable domain, remainder taken from reference TRBV28 and TRBJ2-7, is DVKVTQSSRYLVKRTGEKVFLECVQDMDHENMFWYRQDPGLGLRLIYFSYDVKMKEKGDIPEGYSVSREKKERFSLILESASTNQTSMYLCASSLSLSGLSYEQYFGPGTRLTVT.

The V call is TRBV19, the J call TRBJ2-2; D assignment may be TRBD1 or TRBD2 (5 bases each). The CDR3 is 15 residues long. The germline V gene has CDR1 LNHDA and CDR2 SQIVND (reference sequence). V lost 0 bases and J lost 1, with 6 bases in between. CDR3 sequence reads: CASSIEGENTGELFF. The CDR3 DNA reads TGTGCCAGTAGTATAGAGGGGGAGAACACCGGGGAGCTGTTTTTT.

The chain couples TRBV7-2 to TRBJ1-6; D might be TRBD1 (6 bases). The CDR3 extends over 13 amino acids. The V end was cut by 1 base, the J end by 8 bases, with 6 bases between. Germline assignment: CDR1 SGHTA and CDR2 FQGNSA. In DNA form, the CDR3 reads TGTGCCAGCAGCTTAGGACAGGATTCACCCCTCCACTTT. Its protein is CASSLGQDSPLHF.

This sequence joins TRBV19 and TRBJ2-2; 8 bases line up with TRBD2. The CDR3 contains 14 residues. V trimming: 6 bases; J trimming: 6 bases; junction bases outside the gene matches: 6. CDR1 LNHDA and CDR2 SQIVND come from the germline V gene (reference sequence). The CDR3 nucleotides read TGTGCCAGTAGCGTAGCGGGGCTGGCCGGGGAGCTGTTTTTT. Translation gives CASSVAGLAGELFF.

The gene calls are TRBV7-7 and TRBJ2-2, with D possibly being TRBD2 (6 bases). The CDR3 has 14 residues. The germline V gene has CDR1 SSHAT and CDR2 FNYEAQ (reference sequence). Trimming removed 5 bases at V and 1 base at J, with 8 bases between. The CDR3 sequence is CASSRDLNTGELFF. In DNA form, the CDR3 reads TGTGCCAGCAGCCGGGACTTGAACACCGGGGAGCTGTTTTTT.

This clone was counted a single time. The CDR3: CASSSRIFDRTLPPQHF. The CDR3 DNA reads TGTGCCAGCAGTTCACGAATCTTCGACAGGACCCTTCCTCCCCAGCATTTT. The chain is built from TRBV27 and TRBJ1-5; a possible D gene is TRBD1 (6 bases). In germline, CDR1 is MNHEY, CDR2 SMNVEV (reference sequence). The CDR3 has 17 residues. The V gene lost 4 bases and the J gene lost 10 bases, with 26 bases spanning the gap.

The chain has TRBV18 and TRBJ1-1; no firm D call. The CDR3 contains 14 residues. Germline CDR1 is KGHSH and CDR2 is LQKENI. The germline V and J ends were trimmed by 3 bases and 1 base, with 9 bases remaining between them. CDR3 in amino acids: CASSPLDGNTEAFF. The CDR3 region has the DNA TGTGCCAGCTCACCCCTGGACGGGAACACTGAAGCTTTCTTT. The whole variable domain, filled in from reference TRBV18 and TRBJ1-1, reads NAGVMQNPRHLVRRRGQEARLRCSPMKGHSHVYWYRQLPEEGLKFMVYLQKENIIDESGMPKERFSAEFPKEGPSILRIQQVVRGDSAAYFCASSPLDGNTEAFFGQGTRLTVV.